This is a list of T cell receptor beta chains from one sample in a study of cytomegalovirus exposure and HLA in healthy donors. Clones were sequenced by immunoSEQ multiplex PCR, and TCRdb holds only the in-frame ones, with some missing. Altogether around 150,000 clones are present, 75% to 90% being singletons, with the ten largest covering approximately 2%. The sample taken for sequencing was PBMCs. Every receptor here comes from a human donor in good health. The CDR3 runs from the conserved cysteine through the conserved F or W. The order of the fields is V gene, clone size, D gene, J gene, CDR3 protein, CDR3 DNA. A D gene is named only where the DNA matches it firmly. Rows give clone size only sometimes, using once, few, many, or a class for an expanded clone.

V: TRBV10-3
size: .
D: .
J: TRBJ1-6
CDR3: CATGEGGNNSPLHF
DNA: TGTGCCACGGGGGAGGGGGGTAATAATTCACCCCTCCACTTT

V: TRBV5-1
size: .
D: .
J: TRBJ1-2
CDR3: CASSLRDFRDYGYTF
DNA: TGCGCCAGCAGCTTGAGGGACTTCCGTGACTATGGCTACACCTTC

V: TRBV13
size: .
D: .
J: TRBJ2-7
CDR3: CASSSTSTGGPYEQYF
DNA: TGTGCCAGCAGCTCCACCTCGACAGGTGGTCCCTACGAGCAGTACTTC

V: TRBV7-9
size: .
D: .
J: TRBJ2-5
CDR3: CASSLNRQGKKTQYF
DNA: TGTGCCAGCAGCTTAAATCGGCAGGGAAAGAAGACCCAGTACTTC

V: TRBV4-1
size: .
D: .
J: TRBJ1-5
CDR3: CASSQEWTVSNQPQHF
DNA: TGCGCCAGCAGCCAAGAATGGACAGTTAGCAATCAGCCCCAGCATTTT

V: TRBV9
size: once
D: TRBD1
J: TRBJ1-1
CDR3: CASSANRGGNTEAFF
DNA: TGTGCCAGCAGCGCAAACAGGGGAGGAAACACTGAAGCTTTCTTT

V: TRBV29-1
size: few
D: TRBD1
J: TRBJ1-2
CDR3: CSVPDRQGNNYGYTF
DNA: TGCAGCGTTCCGGACCGACAGGGAAACAACTATGGCTACACCTTC

V: TRBV7-9
size: .
D: .
J: TRBJ1-5
CDR3: CASSSDQTVSNQPQHF
DNA: TGTGCCAGCAGCTCCGACCAGACAGTTAGCAATCAGCCCCAGCATTTT

V: TRBV2
size: once
D: .
J: TRBJ2-7
CDR3: CASSSGGTEFYEQYF
DNA: TGTGCCAGCAGCTCGGGCGGGACGGAATTCTACGAGCAGTACTTC

V: TRBV19
size: .
D: .
J: TRBJ2-7
CDR3: CASSIMTAASYEQYF
DNA: TGTGCCAGTAGTATCATGACAGCAGCTTCCTACGAGCAGTACTTC

V: TRBV4-2
size: once
D: .
J: TRBJ1-2
CDR3: CASSQDYLGGYTF
DNA: TGTGCCAGCAGCCAAGATTATCTCGGGGGCTACACCTTC

V: TRBV7-2
size: .
D: TRBD2
J: TRBJ2-1
CDR3: CASSPTTTLAGVNEQFF
DNA: TGTGCCAGCAGCCCAACCACCACACTAGCGGGGGTCAATGAGCAGTTCTTC

V: TRBV7-9
size: .
D: .
J: TRBJ2-5
CDR3: CASSLGSETQYF
DNA: TGTGCCAGCAGCTTAGGTTCGGAGACCCAGTACTTC

V: TRBV7-9
size: few
D: .
J: TRBJ1-3
CDR3: CASSSTGGISGNTIYF
DNA: TGTGCCAGCAGCTCAACGGGGGGCATCTCTGGAAACACCATATATTTT